Below, 7 T cell receptor beta chains from the same sample are listed, as sequenced in a study of cytomegalovirus exposure and HLA in healthy donors. The PCR was carried out with 60 Vbeta primers and 13 Jbeta primers. Profiled with immunoSEQ multiplex PCR; TCRdb holds only in-frame clones, not every one. The sample includes approximately 150,000 clones, about three fifths of them seen just once. Sequencing used PBMCs. The receptors were gathered from a male donor in good health and CMV-seronegative.

Only a few counts were recorded for this clone. The V and J genes are TRBV4-2 and TRBJ2-2; D remains ambiguous. V was trimmed by 0 bases and J by 0 bases, leaving 14 bases between them. The germline gives CDR1 LGHNA, CDR2 YNFKEQ. The length of the CDR3 is 18 residues. CDR3 residues: CASSQESTFTTNTGELFF. For the CDR3, the DNA is TGTGCCAGCAGCCAAGAATCCACTTTCACTACGAACACCGGGGAGCTGTTTTTT.

This clone was counted at least ten times. The rearrangement joins TRBV7-2 to TRBJ1-1, with 8 bases aligning to TRBD1. The CDR3 contains 16 residues. The trim removed 5 bases at V and 5 bases at J, leaving 13 bases unmatched. Germline assignment: CDR1 SGHTA and CDR2 FQGNSA. The CDR3 is CASSPVVVDRGTEAFF. As DNA, the CDR3 is TGTGCCAGCAGCCCAGTAGTCGTAGACAGGGGAACTGAAGCTTTCTTT.

This clone was observed at least ten times. This chain connects TRBV7-2 to TRBJ1-3, with 7 bases identical to TRBD1. Per the germline V gene, CDR1 is SGHTA and CDR2 is FQGNSA. With 3 bases clipped from V and 4 bases from J, the junction kept 6 bases outside the gene matches. There are 15 residues in the CDR3. The CDR3 bases are TGTGCCAGCAGCTTGGACACAGGGGCCGGAAACACCATATATTTT. Encoded protein: CASSLDTGAGNTIYF.

The gene calls are TRBV6-1 and TRBJ2-1; D is unclear. There are 10 residues in the CDR3. With 4 bases removed from V and 10 bases from J, the gap between germline ends came to 5 bases. Germline assignment: CDR1 MNHNS and CDR2 SASEGT. CDR3 region: CASSVREQFF. The CDR3 coding sequence is TGTGCCAGCAGTGTCAGGGAGCAGTTCTTC.

The rearrangement joins TRBV27 to TRBJ2-5, with a tentative D call TRBD2 (6 bases). Looked up from germline, CDR1 is MNHEY and CDR2 is SMNVEV (reference sequence). CDR3 size: 16 residues. Trimming left V 7 bases short and J 5 bases short, with 23 bases between. The CDR3 protein is CASTPGVGSGAETQYF. The DNA of the CDR3 is TGTGCCAGCACCCCGGGTGTCGGTAGCGGAGCGGAGACCCAGTACTTC.

The chain links TRBV7-9 to TRBJ1-1, with TRBD1 matching over 7 bases. CDR1 SEHNR and CDR2 FQNEAQ come from the germline V gene (reference sequence). This CDR3 contains 13 residues. J lost 1 base, V lost 10 bases, and 6 bases had no gene match. CDR3 region: CATDRVGNTEAFF. For the CDR3, the DNA is TGTGCCACCGACAGGGTCGGGAACACTGAAGCTTTCTTT.

J is TRBJ2-1 and V is TRBV29-1; 9 bases fit TRBD2. The CDR3 runs to 14 residues. V dropped 2 bases and J dropped 3; count of bases not matched to a gene: 2. Per germline, CDR1 SQVTM and CDR2 ANQGSEA. CDR3 sequence (DNA): TGCAGCGTTGAACCTAGCGGGGTCTACAATGAGCAGTTCTTC. Translation gives CSVEPSGVYNEQFF.